Shown below are 10 T cell receptor beta chains from a single sample sequenced in a study of PD-1 blockade in mismatch repair-deficient tumors. Measured with immunoSEQ multiplex PCR; TCRdb has only the in-frame clones, and not every one. The sample shows about 38,000 clones, approximately 85% of them seen only once. The sample here was peripheral blood, taken less than 95 weeks after starting pembrolizumab. Source of these receptors: an adult with mismatch repair-deficient cancer.

The chain links TRBV7-2 to TRBJ2-2, with D unclear. Trimming left V 7 bases short and J 7 bases short, with 10 bases between. The CDR3 has 12 residues. Germline V gene lookup returns CDR1 SGHTA and CDR2 FQGNSA. As DNA, the CDR3 is TGTGCCAGCACCCTTAGCTTCGGGGAGCTGTTTTTT. It is translated as CASTLSFGELFF.

The chain couples TRBV19 to TRBJ1-5; no reliable D call. V lost 4 bases and J lost 7, with 20 bases in between. CDR3 size: 16 residues. Germline assignment: CDR1 LNHDA and CDR2 SQIVND (reference sequence). CDR3 DNA sequence: TGTGCCAGTAGTACCCGCGGACCTGCATCCTACCAGCCCCAGCATTTT. The encoded protein is CASSTRGPASYQPQHF.

V gene TRBV5-6 combines with J gene TRBJ2-7, with D unclear. V lost 5 bases and J lost 2, with 11 bases in between. The CDR3 sequence is 13 residues long. CDR1 SGHDT and CDR2 YYEEEE come from the germline V gene. The DNA of the CDR3 is TGTGCCAGCAGTCCAGATAAACCCTACGAGCAGTACTTC. Translating it yields CASSPDKPYEQYF.

CDR3 in DNA: TGTGCCAGCTCACCAAATCAGGGGTCTAACAATGAGCAGTTCTTC. This gives the protein CASSPNQGSNNEQFF. The genes are TRBV18 and TRBJ2-1, with a tentative D call TRBD1 (6 bases). This CDR3 spans 15 amino acids. The V gene lost 2 bases and the J gene lost 5 bases, with 13 bases spanning the gap. The germline V gene encodes CDR1 KGHSH and CDR2 LQKENI.

V is TRBV5-1 and J is TRBJ2-7; TRBD1 aligns across 8 bases. The junction had 5 bases not matched to a gene; V was cut back by 4 bases and J by 5 bases. The CDR3 has 13 residues. Looked up from germline, CDR1 is SGHRS and CDR2 is YFSETQ. The CDR3 bases are TGCGCCAGCAGCCAACAGGGGGTGAACGAGCAGTACTTC. Protein: CASSQQGVNEQYF.

The chain couples TRBV11-2 to TRBJ2-5, with 13 bases that match TRBD2. The DNA end lines up better with TRBJ2-7; the J call may be wrong. Germline assignment: CDR1 SGHAT and CDR2 FQNNGV. CDR3 length: 15 residues. The CDR3 here is CASSRGTSGTYEQYF. In DNA form, the CDR3 reads TGTGCCAGCAGCAGAGGGACTAGCGGGACCTACGAGCAGTACTTC.

The rearrangement uses TRBV11-3 and TRBJ2-1; TRBD2 aligns across 15 bases. Losses at the gene ends were 4 bases for V and 8 bases for J; bases not matched to a gene: 6. The CDR3 is 16 residues long. Germline V lookup: CDR1 SGHNT, CDR2 YENEEA. Here the CDR3 reads CASSSGLAGGRDEQFF. The DNA of the CDR3 is TGTGCCAGCAGCTCCGGACTAGCGGGAGGGCGCGATGAGCAGTTCTTC.

To note about this clone: The DNA is left out, because the CDR3 cannot be placed on it with certainty; the CDR3 is given as TCRdb lists it. This chain connects TRBV21-1 to TRBJ2-5; the table gives TRBD2 as D, unverified against the DNA. TRBV21-1 is a pseudogene locus. The length of the CDR3 is 21 amino acids, counting both ends. The CDR3 sequence is CASRPPRGTGVASGSWETQYF.

This chain connects TRBV7-9 to TRBJ2-7; possibly TRBD1 or TRBD2 for D (5 bases each). Germline CDR1 SEHNR, CDR2 FQNEAQ (reference sequence). CDR3 length: 16 residues. Trimming shortened V by 3 bases and J by 3 bases, and 18 bases separated the two germline ends. The chain's CDR3 is CASSLGPGRSFYEQYF. Written as DNA, the CDR3 is TGTGCCAGCAGCTTGGGCCCGGGACGATCCTTCTACGAGCAGTACTTC.

The rearrangement uses TRBV2 and TRBJ1-1, with a possible D match to TRBD1 (5 bases). Germline V CDR1 and CDR2: SNHLY, FYNNEI. CDR3 length: 15 residues. Trimming took off 0 bases at V and 1 base at J, with 9 bases between the two ends. CDR3 nucleotide sequence: TGTGCCAGCAGTGAAGCGGGGACGGGGAACACTGAAGCTTTCTTT. It specifies CASSEAGTGNTEAFF.